The 8 T cell receptor beta chains presented below share a single source sample, sequenced in a study of T cell repertoires in cytomegalovirus infection. MiXCR was run by TCRdb on the reads, yielding one entry per CDR3 protein. This sample has 500,000 to 600,000 distinct CDR3 sequences, with about 15% found just once. Sequencing was carried out using CD8+ T cells from PBMCs. The receptor source for this set is a human donor in good health (CMV status not recorded). Some clones in this sample may be carry-over from other donors' samples.

V is TRBV12-3 or TRBV12-4 and J is TRBJ2-1; TRBD2 aligns across 10 bases. CDR3 length: 19 amino acids. V was clipped by 1 base and J by 9 bases; unmatched bases: 18. This CDR3 reads CASSLGGRLAGHGVGEQFF. The CDR3 DNA reads TGTGCCAGCAGTTTAGGGGGTCGACTAGCGGGTCACGGGGTGGGTGAGCAGTTCTTC.

This clonotype was seen a handful of times. The rearrangement joins TRBV2 to TRBJ2-1; D call uncertain. The V and J ends lost 3 bases and 7 bases respectively, with 13 bases between them. In germline, CDR1 is SNHLY, CDR2 FYNNEI. This CDR3 has 14 amino acids. The CDR3: CASSEGYGENEQFF. In nucleotides, the CDR3 is TGTGCCAGCAGTGAGGGGTATGGGGAAAATGAGCAGTTCTTC.

This clonotype was observed a handful of times. The V gene is TRBV10-3, the J gene TRBJ1-2; TRBD1 matches 7 bases. Unmatched junction bases numbered 10, after V lost 3 bases and J lost 6 bases. The CDR3 loop spans 15 amino acids. Germline CDR1 ENHRY, CDR2 SYGVKD. CDR3 in DNA: TGTGCCATCAGTGACAGTGTAGGGGGCATAGATGGCTACACCTTC. As protein: CAISDSVGGIDGYTF.

This clonotype was found many times. Compared with germline, one end of the junction differs, possibly owing to a read error. V and J are TRBV7-9 and TRBJ2-7, with D unresolved. The germline V gene encodes CDR1 SEHNR and CDR2 FQNEAQ (reference sequence). The CDR3 totals 8 residues. In DNA, the CDR3 is TGTGCCAGCAGCGCAACCGACTTC. It is translated as CASSATDF.

This clonotype was counted ten times or more. The rearrangement joins TRBV5-6 to TRBJ1-5; maybe TRBD1 (6 bases). CDR1 SGHDT and CDR2 YYEEEE come from the germline V gene. V dropped 0 bases and J dropped 3 bases, with 16 bases sitting between them. This CDR3 is 17 amino acids long. CDR3 loop: CASSLGQGRSVNQPQHF. The CDR3 nucleotides are TGTGCCAGCAGCTTGGGCCAGGGGCGGTCAGTCAATCAGCCCCAGCATTTT.

At least ten counts were recorded for this clonotype. This chain links TRBV11-2 with TRBJ1-2; tentative D call: TRBD1 (6 bases). With 11 bases removed from V and 2 bases from J, the gap between germline ends came to 15 bases. Germline CDR1 and CDR2: SGHAT and FQNNGV. This CDR3 region has 13 residues. The CDR3: CADGNRANYGYTF. CDR3 nucleotide sequence: TGTGCCGACGGAAACAGGGCCAACTATGGCTACACCTTC.

The genes are TRBV20-1 and TRBJ2-3; 12 bases line up with TRBD2. Germline CDR1 reads DFQATT; CDR2 reads SNEGSKA (reference sequence). The V and J ends lost 1 base and 2 bases, in that order; junction bases with no gene match: 19. This CDR3 has 21 residues. In nucleotides, the CDR3 is TGCAGTGCTAGAGTCCTCGCCCCCACTAGCGGGGGGTCGTTCCACACAGATACGCAGTATTTT. Its translation is CSARVLAPTSGGSFHTDTQYF.

This clonotype came up many times. The chain carries TRBV7-9 and TRBJ1-1, with D tentatively TRBD1 (5 bases). The V end lost 5 bases, the J end lost 1 base, and 17 bases lay between the germline ends. CDR1 SEHNR and CDR2 FQNEAQ come from the germline V gene (reference sequence). This CDR3 has 16 amino acids. The CDR3 DNA follows: TGTGCCAGCAGCCTCGCGGGACGCGCATCGAACACTGAAGCTTTCTTT. Encoded protein: CASSLAGRASNTEAFF.